This TCR beta chain was documented in a study of T cell responses to AZD1222 COVID-19 vaccine. The germline CDR1 and CDR2 sequences are ENHRY and SYGVKD. The length of the CDR3 is 12 residues. J lost 3 bases, V lost 10 bases, and 3 bases had no gene match. This table comes from immunoSEQ multiplex PCR, and its TCRdb copy is limited to in-frame clones, with some not included. The sample shows about 42,000 clones, 70% to 90% of them seen only once. General study points: In the spike-specific TCR repertoire, nearly half reportedly target unmutated variant regions. No day 14 peak samples; only post-peak repertoires were characterized. A mostly white British donor set with more females was recruited, and clonal diversity was possibly underestimated. Dominant at 160-218 and 743-854, vaccine-associated CD4 TCRs also spanned spike.

Regarding this clone: Antigen unknown.

The chain carries TRBV10-3 and TRBJ1-1; TRBD1 aligns across 9 bases. The receptor's source is an adult who received the AZD1222 COVID-19 vaccine. The source was peripheral blood, collected 28 days after the second AZD1222 dose. Here the CDR3 DNA reads TGTGCCACAAGGACAGGGGACACTGAAGCTTTCTTT. Encoded protein: CATRTGDTEAFF.